This T cell receptor beta chain stems from a study of shared clonotypes between healthy human individuals. Looking at the study overall: The donor group consisted of a couple of women and a few men, aged 18 to 49.

Caucasian adults living in Nashville, Tennessee, provided all samples. Assay: immunoSEQ multiplex PCR; the TCRdb copy retains only in-frame clones and omits some. The sample has about 380,000 clones; 90% to 97% are singletons. This clone was recorded once. The antigen is not known. Notes on the study in general: Memory subsets generally showed smaller estimated richness than naive subsets did. Owing to a small donor count, the genetic and exposure-history diversity represented was limited.

Deletions cut 6 bases from V and 7 bases from J, with 12 bases between. Germline V lookup: CDR1 LNHDA, CDR2 SQIVND (reference sequence). The CDR3 length is 12 residues. This receptor was identified in a man aged 25-45 years in good health. The chain employs TRBV19 and TRBJ1-1; D uncertain. Source material: memory CD8+ T cells sorted from blood. Subset given: CD45RO+ cells pooled with CCR7-negative TemRA cells. This chain's CDR3 is CASSSGYIEAFF. The CDR3 DNA reads as TGTGCCAGTAGCAGTGGGTATATTGAAGCTTTCTTT.